This passage covers 22 T cell receptor beta chains from one sample sequenced in a study of shared clonotypes between healthy human individuals. Naive CD8 cells were CD45RO-negative, positively selected for CCR7, excluding terminally differentiated effector memory CD45RA+ cells. The protocol was immunoSEQ multiplex PCR, while the TCRdb copy is restricted to in-frame clones and leaves out a portion. The data hold some 2,100,000 clones, with 85% to 95% observed a single time. Sequenced input: naive CD8+ T cells from PBMCs. The receptors come from a young man in good health. Some clones in this sample may be carry-over from other donors' samples.

The chain links TRBV7-9 to TRBJ1-2; D is undetermined. CDR1 is SEHNR and CDR2 is FQNEAQ in the germline V gene (reference sequence). The CDR3 loop spans 13 amino acids. V lost 5 bases to trimming and J lost 7 bases, with 14 bases between them. As DNA, the CDR3 is TGTGCCAGCAGCCCCCCGCACCCAATTGGCTACACCTTC. Its protein is CASSPPHPIGYTF.

J is TRBJ1-4 and V is TRBV15; D not certain. Trimming removed 0 bases from V and 10 bases from J, with 18 bases in between. The CDR3 runs 16 residues. CDR1 is LNHNV and CDR2 is YYDKDF in the germline V gene (reference sequence). The CDR3 coding sequence is TGTGCCACCAGCAGAGATTCGGTCGGTGGGGTAGGAAAACTGTTTTTT. This sequence encodes CATSRDSVGGVGKLFF.

This chain uses TRBV6-6 with TRBJ1-5; no definite D call. Germline loops: CDR1 MNHNY, CDR2 SVGAGI (reference sequence). This CDR3 region has 16 residues. V lost 0 bases and J lost 0, with 9 bases in between. The chain's CDR3 is CASSYSIRDSNQPQHF. The CDR3, as DNA: TGTGCCAGCAGTTACTCGATTCGGGATAGCAATCAGCCCCAGCATTTT.

V gene TRBV11-2 combines with J gene TRBJ1-1; D is ambiguous. V lost 1 base, J lost 3 bases, and 6 bases lay in between. Germline V gives CDR1 SGHAT, CDR2 FQNNGV. The CDR3 sequence is 13 residues long. The chain's CDR3 is CASSLADHTEAFF. The CDR3 bases are TGTGCCAGCAGCTTAGCAGACCACACTGAAGCTTTCTTT.

V and J are TRBV28 and TRBJ2-7; 7 positions match TRBD2. The CDR3 totals 15 residues. In germline, CDR1 is MDHEN, CDR2 SYDVKM. The V and J ends lost 5 bases and 3 bases, in that order; junction bases with no gene match: 10. The CDR3 bases are TGTGCCAGCAGTCTGGGACTAAATAGGCACTACGAGCAGTACTTC. Translation gives CASSLGLNRHYEQYF.

J is TRBJ1-5 and V is TRBV6-5, with D possibly being TRBD1 (6 bases). Trimming cost V 6 bases and J 6 bases, with 18 bases left between them. From germline, CDR1 is MNHEY and CDR2 SVGAGI. The length of the CDR3 is 15 residues. CDR3 region: CASSRDTPRSQPQHF. The CDR3 nucleotides read TGTGCCAGCAGCAGGGACACGCCTAGAAGTCAGCCCCAGCATTTT.

The genes are TRBV13 and TRBJ2-5; 7 positions match TRBD1. The germline V gene encodes CDR1 PRHDT and CDR2 FYEKMQ (reference sequence). This CDR3 contains 16 residues. With 3 bases clipped from V and 2 bases from J, the junction kept 9 bases outside the gene matches. The CDR3 DNA reads as TGTGCCAGCAGCTTTGTCCCAGGGGGATTACAAGAGACCCAGTACTTC. It translates to CASSFVPGGLQETQYF.

The V call is TRBV7-9, the J call TRBJ1-1; TRBD1 matches at 8 bases. CDR1 and CDR2 from the germline V gene are SEHNR and FQNEAQ (reference sequence). The CDR3 consists of 15 residues. Losses at the gene ends were 2 bases for V and 5 bases for J; bases not matched to a gene: 7. Here the CDR3 reads CASSLWTGFRTEAFF. CDR3 DNA sequence: TGTGCCAGCAGCTTATGGACAGGGTTTCGGACTGAAGCTTTCTTT.

The chain combines TRBV2 with TRBJ2-5; D is ambiguous. The germline V and J ends were trimmed by 7 bases and 8 bases, with 20 bases remaining between them. The CDR3 contains 14 residues. Germline lookup yields CDR1 SNHLY and CDR2 FYNNEI. CDR3 nucleotide sequence: TGTGCCAGCAACGGATCCCCCCGGGTGGATACCCAGTACTTC. Translated, it gives CASNGSPRVDTQYF. Combining the CDR3 with reference TRBV2 and TRBJ2-5 gives the whole variable domain EPEVTQTPSHQVTQMGQEVILRCVPISNHLYFYWYRQILGQKVEFLVSFYNNEISEKSEIFDDQFSVERPDGSNFTLKIRSTKLEDSAMYFCASNGSPRVDTQYFGPGTRLLVL.

The chain employs TRBV30 and TRBJ2-5, with a tentative D call TRBD2 (6 bases). The J call may be faulty, since TRBJ2-7 better matches the DNA end. The CDR3 consists of 16 residues. The germline V gene has CDR1 GTSNPN and CDR2 SVGIG (reference sequence). CDR3 in DNA: TGTGCCTGGAGTGTACGGGCGGGGCCCAAACCCTACGAGCAGTACTTC. As protein: CAWSVRAGPKPYEQYF.

The rearrangement links TRBV5-1 to TRBJ1-1; perhaps TRBD1 as D (5 bases). CDR3 length: 15 residues. Germline V gene lookup returns CDR1 SGHRS and CDR2 YFSETQ. Trimming left V 1 base short and J 1 base short, with 11 bases between. CDR3 nucleotide sequence: TGCGCCAGCAGCTTGTTCGCGGGGGAGAACACTGAAGCTTTCTTT. Its translation is CASSLFAGENTEAFF. The full variable domain, in which reference TRBV5-1 and TRBJ1-1 provide the parts outside the CDR3, is KAGVTQTPRYLIKTRGQQVTLSCSPISGHRSVSWYQQTPGQGLQFLFEYFSETQRNKGNFPGRFSGRQFSNSRSEMNVSTLELGDSALYLCASSLFAGENTEAFFGQGTRLTVV.

This clone was picked up one time. CDR3 sequence (DNA): TGTGCCAGCAGCGCCTGGGACAGGGATACGCAGTATTTT. Protein product: CASSAWDRDTQYF. The chain carries TRBV9 and TRBJ2-3; 8 bases align to TRBD1. The V segment lost 3 bases and the J segment 6 bases; nucleotides outside the gene matches: 3. The V gene's germline CDR1 is SGDLS and CDR2 YYNGEE. The CDR3 contains 13 residues.

The chain couples TRBV30 to TRBJ1-2; D is unresolved. Germline values: CDR1 GTSNPN, CDR2 SVGIG (reference sequence). The CDR3 length is 16 residues. V dropped 0 bases and J dropped 2 bases, with 16 bases sitting between them. CDR3 region: CAWSVLGPPPNYGYTF. CDR3 nucleotides: TGTGCCTGGAGTGTACTTGGCCCTCCCCCCAACTATGGCTACACCTTC.

The rearrangement joins TRBV19 to TRBJ2-1; 7 bases match TRBD2. With 0 bases clipped from V and 7 bases from J, the junction kept 9 bases outside the gene matches. The CDR3 spans 16 residues. Germline loops: CDR1 LNHDA, CDR2 SQIVND (reference sequence). DNA of the CDR3: TGTGCCAGTAGTATAGATCTATGGGGAGCGGGGAATGAGCAGTTCTTC. Translated: CASSIDLWGAGNEQFF.

This chain joins TRBV28 and TRBJ2-1; D tentatively reads TRBD1 or TRBD2 (6 bases each). The germline V and J ends were trimmed by 10 bases and 7 bases, with 11 bases remaining between them. This CDR3 has 11 residues. The germline CDR1 and CDR2 sequences are MDHEN and SYDVKM. The CDR3 region has the DNA TGTGCCACCACGGGGGCGAATGAGCAGTTCTTC. Its translation: CATTGANEQFF.

This chain connects TRBV19 to TRBJ2-7; the D gene is possibly TRBD1 (5 bases). Trimming cost V 8 bases and J 6 bases, with 17 bases left between them. Germline-derived CDR1 and CDR2 are LNHDA and SQIVND (reference sequence). The CDR3 has 13 residues. Here the CDR3 DNA reads TGTGCCAGTTCTTCAGGGCCCCGAGCCGAGCAGTACTTC. It yields the protein CASSSGPRAEQYF. The whole variable domain, filled in from reference TRBV19 and TRBJ2-7, reads DGGITQSPKYLFRKEGQNVTLSCEQNLNHDAMYWYRQDPGQGLRLIYYSQIVNDFQKGDIAEGYSVSREKKESFPLTVTSAQKNPTAFYLCASSSGPRAEQYFGPGTRLTVT.

This rearrangement joins TRBV27 to TRBJ2-7; 8 nucleotides agree with TRBD1. This CDR3 has 15 residues. V was pared by 4 bases and J by 7 bases, with 12 bases of the junction left unmatched. Germline values: CDR1 MNHEY, CDR2 SMNVEV (reference sequence). The CDR3 DNA reads TGTGCCAGCAGTTCTTATCCGGGACAGGTCGAAGAGCAGTACTTC. Its protein is CASSSYPGQVEEQYF.

V and J are TRBV28 and TRBJ2-1, with a possible D match to TRBD2 (5 bases). V was cut by 6 bases and J by 4 bases, with 16 bases left in between. The CDR3 contains 15 residues. The germline gives CDR1 MDHEN, CDR2 SYDVKM. The CDR3 coding sequence is TGTGCCAGCAGCATAAAGCGGAGCCCATACAATGAGCAGTTCTTC. This codes for CASSIKRSPYNEQFF.

This sequence joins TRBV4-2 and TRBJ2-1; perhaps TRBD2 as D (5 bases). The CDR3 consists of 17 residues. Germline CDR1 is LGHNA and CDR2 is YNFKEQ. With 0 bases removed from V and 0 bases from J, the gap between germline ends came to 12 bases. The CDR3 is CASSQDPSGSSYNEQFF. DNA for the CDR3: TGTGCCAGCAGCCAAGACCCGAGCGGAAGCTCCTACAATGAGCAGTTCTTC.

The CDR3 is CASSHVGARNQPQHF. The CDR3 DNA sequence: TGTGCCAGCAGCCACGTCGGAGCGCGCAATCAGCCCCAGCATTTT. The gene calls are TRBV6-6 and TRBJ1-5, with no clear D. Germline V gives CDR1 MNHNY, CDR2 SVGAGI (reference sequence). The CDR3 covers 15 residues. Trimming took off 6 bases at V and 2 bases at J, with 14 bases between the two ends.

The chain carries TRBV7-9 and TRBJ2-1; D is unresolved. From germline, CDR1 is SEHNR and CDR2 FQNEAQ (reference sequence). The ends were cut back, 3 bases at V and 0 bases at J, with 18 bases in the middle. The CDR3 runs 18 residues. The CDR3 protein is CASSFGALTLSSYNEQFF. In DNA, the CDR3 is TGTGCCAGCAGCTTTGGTGCCTTAACCCTGAGCTCCTACAATGAGCAGTTCTTC.

The chain employs TRBV7-9 and TRBJ2-7; TRBD1 aligns across 10 bases. Trimming at V came to 4 bases and at J to 3 bases, leaving 6 bases not matched to a gene. The CDR3 extends over 15 amino acids. Germline V gene data show CDR1 as SEHNR and CDR2 as FQNEAQ (reference sequence). This CDR3 reads CASSSDWTGGYEQYF. In DNA, the CDR3 is TGTGCCAGCAGCTCAGACTGGACAGGGGGCTACGAGCAGTACTTC.